The 30 T cell receptor beta chains given below trace back to one sample, sequenced in a study of blood T cell repertoires in COVID-19. Sequencing used immunoSEQ multiplex PCR; TCRdb keeps in-frame clones, though not all of them. This sample has about 160,000 clones, with over 65% found just once. The sequenced sample consisted of peripheral blood. Source of these receptors: a man in his sixties or seventies with acute or convalescent COVID-19.

This clone came up a few times. The gene calls are TRBV4-1 and TRBJ1-1, with 9 positions matching TRBD1. The CDR3 loop spans 16 amino acids. Trimming took 3 bases from V and 1 from J; bases not matched to a gene: 6. Germline lookup yields CDR1 MGHRA and CDR2 YSYEKL. CDR3 residues: CASSQTGGGGNTEAFF. Written as DNA, the CDR3 is TGCGCCAGCAGCCAGACAGGGGGAGGGGGGAACACTGAAGCTTTCTTT.

The gene calls are TRBV5-4 and TRBJ2-5, with D perhaps matching TRBD1 (5 bases). There are 14 residues in the CDR3. The germline V gene has CDR1 SGHNT and CDR2 YYREEE (reference sequence). V shed 0 bases and J shed 3 bases, with 9 bases lying between them. CDR3 protein: CASSLGGREETQYF. The CDR3 coding sequence is TGTGCCAGCAGCTTGGGAGGCAGGGAAGAGACCCAGTACTTC. The whole variable domain, filled in from reference TRBV5-4 and TRBJ2-5, reads ETGVTQSPTHLIKTRGQQVTLRCSSQSGHNTVSWYQQALGQGPQFIFQYYREEENGRGNFPPRFSGLQFPNYSSELNVNALELDDSALYLCASSLGGREETQYFGPGTRLLVL.

The gene calls are TRBV28 and TRBJ2-1; 7 positions agree with TRBD1. V lost 6 bases, J lost 7 bases, and 6 bases stayed unmatched. This CDR3 spans 13 amino acids. Germline values: CDR1 MDHEN, CDR2 SYDVKM. CDR3 residues: CASSYRGRNEQFF. For the CDR3, the DNA is TGTGCCAGCAGCTACAGGGGCAGGAATGAGCAGTTCTTC.

J is TRBJ2-6 and V is TRBV18; a weak D match, TRBD2 (5 bases). The CDR3 runs to 17 residues. With 3 bases removed from V and 4 bases from J, the gap between germline ends came to 16 bases. CDR1 is KGHSH and CDR2 is LQKENI in the germline V gene. The chain's CDR3 is CASSPDYGVSGANVLTF. The CDR3 DNA reads as TGTGCCAGCTCACCCGACTACGGGGTTTCAGGGGCCAACGTCCTGACTTTC.

The chain couples TRBV10-3 to TRBJ2-7; 7 positions match TRBD1. Germline trimming cut 3 bases from V and 0 bases from J; bases unmatched to any gene: 11. This CDR3 is built from 17 residues. CDR1 is ENHRY and CDR2 is SYGVKD in the germline V gene. The DNA for the CDR3 is TGTGCCATCAGTGAAATGGGACAGTTTAATTCCTCCTACGAGCAGTACTTC. This codes for CAISEMGQFNSSYEQYF.

The chain uses TRBV11-2 and TRBJ2-3; TRBD2 is a possible D gene (6 bases). Germline loops: CDR1 SGHAT, CDR2 FQNNGV. V lost 5 bases and J 1 base, leaving 10 bases between the germline ends. The CDR3 has 14 residues. This CDR3 is CASSRGGGTDTQYF. The CDR3 bases are TGTGCCAGCAGCCGAGGAGGGGGCACAGATACGCAGTATTTT.

The CDR3 nucleotides read TGTGCCAGTAGTATGCGACAGGGGGCGTCTGGGGCCAACGTCCTGACTTTC. This sequence encodes CASSMRQGASGANVLTF. J is TRBJ2-6 and V is TRBV19; 10 bases agree with TRBD1. Trimming took 3 bases from V and 1 from J; bases not matched to a gene: 3. Per germline, CDR1 LNHDA and CDR2 SQIVND (reference sequence). There are 17 residues in the CDR3.

The V call is TRBV19, the J call TRBJ1-4; no clear D gene. In germline, CDR1 is LNHDA, CDR2 SQIVND (reference sequence). V lost 3 bases and J 6 bases, leaving 14 bases between the germline ends. The CDR3 consists of 15 residues. CDR3 in amino acids: CASSIPGLSYEKLFF. Written as DNA, the CDR3 is TGTGCCAGTAGTATCCCCGGGTTGAGCTATGAAAAACTGTTTTTT.

DNA of the CDR3: TGCAGCGCTGTCGGGAGCTCCTACGAGCAGTACTTC. This codes for CSAVGSSYEQYF. The V gene is TRBV29-1, the J gene TRBJ2-7, with a weak D call TRBD2 (6 bases). This CDR3 contains 12 residues. With 7 bases removed from V and 0 bases from J, the gap between germline ends came to 10 bases. Germline CDR1 SQVTM, CDR2 ANQGSEA.

The J gene is TRBJ2-1, the V gene TRBV9, with TRBD2 identical over 9 bases. V shed 0 bases, J shed 3 bases, and the junction held 13 bases outside the gene matches. The CDR3 covers 19 residues. Germline V gene data show CDR1 as SGDLS and CDR2 as YYNGEE. CDR3 residues: CASSVGPRAAGGIYNEQFF. DNA for the CDR3: TGTGCCAGCAGCGTAGGCCCCAGGGCCGCGGGGGGGATCTACAATGAGCAGTTCTTC. Variable domain in full (rest from reference TRBV9 and TRBJ2-1): DSGVTQTPKHLITATGQRVTLRCSPRSGDLSVYWYQQSLDQGLQFLIQYYNGEERAKGNILERFSAQQFPDLHSELNLSSLELGDSALYFCASSVGPRAAGGIYNEQFFGPGTRLTVL.

The chain couples TRBV19 to TRBJ1-5; the match to TRBD1 covers 8 bases. J gave up 9 bases and V 3 bases, and 13 bases lay outside the gene matches. CDR1 and CDR2 from the germline V gene are LNHDA and SQIVND (reference sequence). This CDR3 has 16 amino acids. In DNA, the CDR3 is TGTGCCAGTAGTATGGTGTCTTCAGGGGGCGTCTGGCCCCAGCATTTT. Translation: CASSMVSSGGVWPQHF. Complete variable domain (other parts from reference TRBV19 and TRBJ1-5): DGGITQSPKYLFRKEGQNVTLSCEQNLNHDAMYWYRQDPGQGLRLIYYSQIVNDFQKGDIAEGYSVSREKKESFPLTVTSAQKNPTAFYLCASSMVSSGGVWPQHFGDGTRLSIL.

The chain links TRBV19 to TRBJ2-1; TRBD1 aligns across 8 bases. Unmatched junction bases numbered 9, after V lost 0 bases and J lost 8 bases. Germline CDR1 LNHDA, CDR2 SQIVND (reference sequence). This CDR3 has 16 amino acids. The CDR3 region is CASSIDRQGARYEQFF. In DNA, the CDR3 is TGTGCCAGTAGTATAGATCGCCAGGGGGCCCGCTATGAGCAGTTCTTC. Full variable domain (missing parts from reference TRBV19 and TRBJ2-1): DGGITQSPKYLFRKEGQNVTLSCEQNLNHDAMYWYRQDPGQGLRLIYYSQIVNDFQKGDIAEGYSVSREKKESFPLTVTSAQKNPTAFYLCASSIDRQGARYEQFFGPGTRLTVL.

The rearrangement joins TRBV5-1 to TRBJ2-3, with 12 bases lining up with TRBD2. The junction had 9 bases not matched to a gene; V was cut back by 2 bases and J by 5 bases. The CDR3 has 17 residues. CDR1 and CDR2 (germline): SGHRS, YFSETQ. The CDR3 sequence: CASSFRSSGGAEDTQYF. CDR3 coding DNA: TGCGCCAGCAGCTTCCGCTCTAGCGGGGGGGCAGAAGATACGCAGTATTTT. The full variable domain, in which reference TRBV5-1 and TRBJ2-3 provide the parts outside the CDR3, is KAGVTQTPRYLIKTRGQQVTLSCSPISGHRSVSWYQQTPGQGLQFLFEYFSETQRNKGNFPGRFSGRQFSNSRSEMNVSTLELGDSALYLCASSFRSSGGAEDTQYFGPGTRLTVL.

This chain links TRBV10-3 with TRBJ2-7, with D possibly TRBD2 on 6 matching bases. The CDR3 extends over 17 amino acids. The V gene lost 0 bases and the J gene lost 7 bases, with 22 bases spanning the gap. Per the germline V gene, CDR1 is ENHRY and CDR2 is SYGVKD. The CDR3 region is CAISESAGVGGLYEQYF. In DNA form, the CDR3 reads TGTGCCATCAGTGAGTCTGCTGGGGTCGGGGGACTTTATGAGCAGTACTTC.

V usage is TRBV18 and J usage is TRBJ2-3; D might be TRBD2 (6 bases). The CDR3 runs 15 residues. Germline-derived CDR1 and CDR2 are KGHSH and LQKENI. The V gene lost 5 bases and the J gene lost 0 bases, with 12 bases spanning the gap. The CDR3 DNA reads as TGTGCCAGCTCAACACGTCTAGCGAGCACAGATACGCAGTATTTT. It is translated as CASSTRLASTDTQYF. The complete variable domain, with remaining parts taken from reference TRBV18 and TRBJ2-3, reads NAGVMQNPRHLVRRRGQEARLRCSPMKGHSHVYWYRQLPEEGLKFMVYLQKENIIDESGMPKERFSAEFPKEGPSILRIQQVVRGDSAAYFCASSTRLASTDTQYFGPGTRLTVL.

This chain links TRBV19 with TRBJ1-5; D unresolved. Germline V lookup: CDR1 LNHDA, CDR2 SQIVND (reference sequence). V dropped 3 bases and J dropped 5 bases, with 8 bases sitting between them. This CDR3 is built from 13 residues. DNA for the CDR3: TGTGCCAGTAGTATTGTCAGGCATCAGCCCCAGCATTTT. Translation: CASSIVRHQPQHF. Supplemented by reference TRBV19 and TRBJ1-5, the full variable domain reads DGGITQSPKYLFRKEGQNVTLSCEQNLNHDAMYWYRQDPGQGLRLIYYSQIVNDFQKGDIAEGYSVSREKKESFPLTVTSAQKNPTAFYLCASSIVRHQPQHFGDGTRLSIL.

V gene TRBV25-1 combines with J gene TRBJ2-5; the match to TRBD2 covers 12 bases. Germline V gene lookup returns CDR1 MGHDK and CDR2 SYGVNS. The CDR3 totals 15 residues. Trimming at V came to 4 bases and at J to 2 bases, leaving 2 bases not matched to a gene. CDR3 DNA: TGTGCCAGCAGTGTTCTAGCGGGAGGGCAAGAGACCCAGTACTTC. It yields the protein CASSVLAGGQETQYF.

The V gene is TRBV18, the J gene TRBJ2-1; 8 bases line up with TRBD2. CDR3 length: 14 residues. Germline trimming cut 5 bases from V and 4 bases from J; bases unmatched to any gene: 4. Germline CDR1 reads KGHSH; CDR2 reads LQKENI. CDR3 loop: CASSVSGDYNEQFF. The CDR3 DNA is TGTGCCAGCTCAGTTAGCGGGGATTACAATGAGCAGTTCTTC.

The rearrangement links TRBV4-1 to TRBJ1-4; the D gene is possibly TRBD1 (6 bases). The CDR3 spans 16 residues. With 4 bases removed from V and 0 bases from J, the gap between germline ends came to 12 bases. Per germline, CDR1 MGHRA and CDR2 YSYEKL. The CDR3 reads CASSPFYRATNEKLFF. For the CDR3, the DNA is TGCGCCAGCAGCCCCTTTTACAGGGCAACTAATGAAAAACTGTTTTTT.

The chain uses TRBV5-8 and TRBJ2-1; 11 positions agree with TRBD2. Germline values: CDR1 SGHTS, CDR2 YDEGEE. The V and J ends lost 0 bases and 4 bases, in that order; junction bases with no gene match: 3. The CDR3 spans 16 residues. DNA of the CDR3: TGTGCCAGCAGCTTGGGCACTAGCGGGGGATACAATGAGCAGTTCTTC. Translated: CASSLGTSGGYNEQFF.

V and J are TRBV25-1 and TRBJ2-7, with 8 bases identical to TRBD1. Losses at the gene ends were 4 bases for V and 3 bases for J; bases not matched to a gene: 8. The CDR3 runs 15 residues. Germline CDR1 is MGHDK and CDR2 is SYGVNS. The CDR3 DNA reads TGTGCCAGCAGTGCAACCGGGACAGGCCGCTACGAGCAGTACTTC. Translating it yields CASSATGTGRYEQYF.

The chain carries TRBV9 and TRBJ1-2, with TRBD1 as a possible D gene (5 bases). Germline CDR1 SGDLS, CDR2 YYNGEE. The CDR3 consists of 12 residues. V was cut by 1 base and J by 4 bases, with 5 bases left in between. The chain's CDR3 is CASSVQGYGYTF. DNA of the CDR3: TGTGCCAGCAGCGTACAGGGCTATGGCTACACCTTC.

The rearrangement links TRBV7-6 to TRBJ2-3; 11 bases map to TRBD2. After removal of 5 bases from V and 5 bases from J, the junction contained 12 bases not matched to a gene. The CDR3 runs to 17 residues. CDR1 is SGHVS, CDR2 FNYEAQ, per germline. The CDR3 sequence: CASSAYRGLAVRDTQYF. DNA for the CDR3: TGTGCCAGCAGCGCATATCGGGGACTAGCGGTGAGAGATACGCAGTATTTT. Using reference TRBV7-6 and TRBJ2-3 for the parts outside the CDR3, the full variable domain is GAGVSQSPRYKVTKRGQDVALRCDPISGHVSLYWYRQALGQGPEFLTYFNYEAQQDKSGLPNDRFSAERPEGSISTLTIQRTEQRDSAMYRCASSAYRGLAVRDTQYFGPGTRLTVL.

This chain links TRBV28 with TRBJ1-4; tentative D call: TRBD1 (6 bases). Germline V lookup: CDR1 MDHEN, CDR2 SYDVKM. The germline V and J ends were trimmed by 2 bases and 7 bases, with 11 bases remaining between them. This CDR3 spans 14 amino acids. The CDR3 spells CASSLRGTSEKLFF. The CDR3 DNA reads TGTGCCAGCAGTTTAAGGGGGACAAGTGAAAAACTGTTTTTT. Full variable domain (outside the CDR3, taken from reference TRBV28 and TRBJ1-4): DVKVTQSSRYLVKRTGEKVFLECVQDMDHENMFWYRQDPGLGLRLIYFSYDVKMKEKGDIPEGYSVSREKKERFSLILESASTNQTSMYLCASSLRGTSEKLFFGSGTQLSVL.

The gene calls are TRBV11-2 and TRBJ2-3, with 10 bases matching TRBD1. CDR1 is SGHAT and CDR2 is FQNNGV in the germline V gene. J gave up 5 bases and V 5 bases, and 16 bases lay outside the gene matches. CDR3 length equals 18 residues. The CDR3, as DNA: TGTGCCAGCAGCCGGTCCGGGGGGGGACAGGGGTTCAAAGATACGCAGTATTTT. Translating gives CASSRSGGGQGFKDTQYF.

V and J are TRBV4-1 and TRBJ2-1, with TRBD2 matching 7 bases. V shed 1 base and J 9 bases; nucleotides not matched to a gene: 18. The germline V gene has CDR1 MGHRA and CDR2 YSYEKL. The CDR3 has 18 amino acids. In DNA, the CDR3 is TGCGCCAGCAGCCAAGCACCCCTACAGAGACGACTAGCAGGTGAGCAGTTCTTC. Translating it yields CASSQAPLQRRLAGEQFF.

This clone was observed once. The chain uses TRBV5-4 and TRBJ2-2, with 16 positions matching TRBD2. This CDR3 is built from 20 residues. Germline-derived CDR1 and CDR2 are SGHNT and YYREEE (reference sequence). Unmatched junction bases numbered 13, after V lost 4 bases and J lost 4 bases. The CDR3 protein is CASSRPGLAGGSAGTGELFF. The CDR3 coding sequence is TGTGCCAGCAGCAGACCGGGACTAGCGGGAGGGTCCGCGGGCACCGGGGAGCTGTTTTTT.

The V call is TRBV5-6, the J call TRBJ1-1; TRBD1 matches 7 bases. After removal of 6 bases from V and 1 base from J, the junction contained 6 bases not matched to a gene. Germline values: CDR1 SGHDT, CDR2 YYEEEE. This CDR3 is 14 amino acids long. CDR3 sequence: CASTQRDRNTEAFF. CDR3 nucleotides: TGTGCCAGCACCCAACGGGACAGGAACACTGAAGCTTTCTTT. The full variable domain, rest sourced from reference TRBV5-6 and TRBJ1-1, is DAGVTQSPTHLIKTRGQQVTLRCSPKSGHDTVSWYQQALGQGPQFIFQYYEEEERQRGNFPDRFSGHQFPNYSSELNVNALLLGDSALYLCASTQRDRNTEAFFGQGTRLTVV.

J is TRBJ2-3 and V is TRBV10-3; D possibly corresponds to TRBD1 (6 bases). Trimming cost V 10 bases and J 4 bases, with 15 bases left between them. The CDR3 is made up of 13 amino acids. The germline V gene has CDR1 ENHRY and CDR2 SYGVKD. The CDR3 nucleotides are TGTGCCACAAGACAGGTCTTTGCAGATACGCAGTATTTT. Translation: CATRQVFADTQYF.

This clone has more than one count but fewer than ten. This chain connects TRBV27 to TRBJ1-5; the match to TRBD1 covers 7 bases. V trimming: 4 bases; J trimming: 0 bases; junction bases outside the gene matches: 3. Germline lookup yields CDR1 MNHEY and CDR2 SMNVEV (reference sequence). The CDR3 runs to 15 residues. The CDR3 loop reads CASSSRGLSNQPQHF. The CDR3 DNA reads as TGTGCCAGCAGTTCAAGGGGGCTTAGCAATCAGCCCCAGCATTTT.